This entry lists 2 T cell receptor beta chains sequenced from one sample in a study of neurological immune-mediated disorders. MiXCR, applied by TCRdb to the 5' RACE reads, yields one record per CDR3 protein. Seen here are about 60,000 distinct CDR3 sequences, more than 7.5% observed once, and the top ten hold under 15%. Indicated time point: longitudinal time-point 2. Sequences were obtained from PBMCs. The receptors were sampled from a man aged 25-45 years in good health.

Note on this clonotype: A much more abundant neighbour one base away suggests this may be a read error. The chain recombines TRBV25-1 with TRBJ2-3, with TRBD2 matching 7 bases. The V gene's germline CDR1 is MGHDK and CDR2 SYGVNS. V was pared by 9 bases and J by 5 bases, with 8 bases of the junction left unmatched. The CDR3 length is 13 residues. The CDR3 DNA reads as TGTGCCAGTGGACTAACGGGAGGAGATACGCAGTATTTT. Translation gives CASGLTGGDTQYF. Supplemented by reference TRBV25-1 and TRBJ2-3, the full variable domain reads EADIYQTPRYLVIGTGKKITLECSQTMGHDKMYWYQQDPGMELHLIHYSYGVNSTEKGDLSSESTVSRIRTEHFPLTLESARPSHTSQYLCASGLTGGDTQYFGPGTRLTVL.

Many counts were recorded for this clonotype. The gene calls are TRBV20-1 and TRBJ1-5; 11 bases agree with TRBD1. J gave up 6 bases and V 6 bases, and 16 bases lay outside the gene matches. The V gene's germline CDR1 is DFQATT and CDR2 SNEGSKA (reference sequence). This CDR3 region has 17 residues. In DNA form, the CDR3 reads TGCAGTGCAACTATCGTAAAGGACAGGGGGCAGGGTCAGCCCCAGCATTTT. Translating it yields CSATIVKDRGQGQPQHF.